The T cell receptor beta chain under discussion was sequenced for a study of vaccination and CD4 T cells after COVID-19. Trimming pared 0 bases from V and 7 bases from J, leaving 18 bases between. CDR3 size: 16 residues. In germline, CDR1 is SGHDN, CDR2 FVKESK. Sample treatment: approximately 10-day PBMC culture with coronavirus spike peptide pools or control peptides (ViraFEST assay). Pre-COVID-19 pandemic sampling (2011-2018) yielded the unexposed donor's CD4+ T cells. Oncomine TCR Beta short-read sequencing was applied to DNA from cultured CD4+ T cells. Genomic DNA was drawn out of CD4+ T cells grown in culture. TCRdb independently ran MiXCR on the PCR reads; one entry per CDR3 protein. The profile covers some 7,000 distinct CDR3 sequences, with about two fifths appearing a single time and less than 45% taken by the ten largest. On this clonotype: Its antigen remains unidentified.

Sequencing used CD4+ T cells from blood, cultured in vitro. The gene calls are TRBV14 and TRBJ1-1; perhaps TRBD1 as D (6 bases). The sequence derives from a human donor in good health. CDR3 in DNA: TGTGCCAGCAGCCAAGATCGACGAGGGGGGAACGGTGAAGCTTTCTTT. Its protein is CASSQDRRGGNGEAFF.